A selection of T cell receptor beta chains follows, all from one sample in a study of T cells in Graves' hyperthyroidism and ophthalmopathy. TCRdb processed the multiplex PCR reads anew with MiXCR; each CDR3 protein has one entry. Of some 350,000 distinct CDR3 sequences listed, roughly 13% are singletons. Sequencing input: blood. These receptors all come from a woman in her thirties or forties with Graves' ophthalmopathy. The CDR3 runs from the conserved cysteine through the conserved F or W. The D gene is left open where the match is weak. Clone size is stated in some rows and not others, as once, few, many or a class when expanded.

CDR3 DNA: TGTGCCAGCAGTATACTAGGGGACAATGAACAGTTCTTC
CDR3 protein: CASSILGDNEQFF
V gene: TRBV6-1
D gene: -
clone size: many
J gene: TRBJ2-1

CDR3 DNA: TGTGCCAGCAGTGAATTTCGGCGACAGATCACTGAAGCTTTCTTT
CDR3 protein: CASSEFRRQITEAFF
V gene: TRBV6-1
D gene: -
clone size: many
J gene: TRBJ1-1

CDR3 DNA: TGTGCCATCAGTGAGGAGGGACTGGGGGTCAGCACAGATACGCAGTATTTT
CDR3 protein: CAISEEGLGVSTDTQYF
V gene: TRBV10-3
D gene: -
clone size: many
J gene: TRBJ2-3

CDR3 DNA: TGTGCCAGCAGCGTAGGCGGCGGGAGGGCTTACAATGAGCAGTTCTTC
CDR3 protein: CASSVGGGRAYNEQFF
V gene: TRBV9
D gene: TRBD2
clone size: many
J gene: TRBJ2-1

CDR3 DNA: TGTGCCAGCAACGGGGGGGTCAACAATGAGCAGTTCTTC
CDR3 protein: CASNGGVNNEQFF
V gene: TRBV10-3
D gene: TRBD2
clone size: many
J gene: TRBJ2-1

CDR3 DNA: TGTGCCAGCTCACCACAGGGGGCCTCTGAAGCTTTCTTT
CDR3 protein: CASSPQGASEAFF
V gene: TRBV18
D gene: TRBD1
clone size: many
J gene: TRBJ1-1

CDR3 DNA: TGTGCCAGCAGCATTTCGGACAGAGTCGATGAGCAGTTCTTC
CDR3 protein: CASSISDRVDEQFF
V gene: TRBV13
D gene: -
clone size: many
J gene: TRBJ2-1

CDR3 DNA: TGTGCCAGCAGTTACGCCCGGACAGGAGCAAGGGAGCAGTTCTTC
CDR3 protein: CASSYARTGAREQFF
V gene: TRBV6-6
D gene: TRBD1
clone size: many
J gene: TRBJ2-1

CDR3 DNA: TGTGCCACCAGTGACACCCAAGGGGTACGTGGCTACACCTTC
CDR3 protein: CATSDTQGVRGYTF
V gene: TRBV24-1
D gene: -
clone size: many
J gene: TRBJ1-2

CDR3 DNA: TGTGCCAGCGGGAGAACGGACATCGGTACGCAGTATTTT
CDR3 protein: CASGRTDIGTQYF
V gene: TRBV6-1
D gene: -
clone size: few
J gene: TRBJ2-3

CDR3 DNA: TGTGCCAGCAGCTTTGGACAGGCCTACGAGCAGTACTTC
CDR3 protein: CASSFGQAYEQYF
V gene: TRBV11-2
D gene: TRBD1
clone size: many
J gene: TRBJ2-7

CDR3 DNA: TGTGCCAGCAGCCCGGTCCTCCTCAATGAGCAGTTCTTC
CDR3 protein: CASSPVLLNEQFF
V gene: TRBV5-5
D gene: -
clone size: many
J gene: TRBJ2-1

CDR3 DNA: TGTGCCAGTAGAAGGGGGGCAGGAGGCGCCTACGAGCAGTACTTC
CDR3 protein: CASRRGAGGAYEQYF
V gene: TRBV19
D gene: -
clone size: many
J gene: TRBJ2-7

CDR3 DNA: TGTGCCAGCAGCTGGGGTTCCACTGAAGCTTTCTTT
CDR3 protein: CASSWGSTEAFF
V gene: TRBV7-9
D gene: -
clone size: many
J gene: TRBJ1-1

CDR3 DNA: TGCGCCAGCAGCTTGGCTTGGGGGGTGGATAATTCACCCCTCCACTTT
CDR3 protein: CASSLAWGVDNSPLHF
V gene: TRBV5-1
D gene: -
clone size: many
J gene: TRBJ1-6

CDR3 DNA: TGTGCCAGCAGCGACGGGGGGGCCGTCGATACGCAGTATTTT
CDR3 protein: CASSDGGAVDTQYF
V gene: TRBV6-1
D gene: TRBD2
clone size: few
J gene: TRBJ2-3

CDR3 DNA: TGTGCCAGCAGCTTAGCCCCCATACCGGCGGGGCATCGGCCCCAGCATTTT
CDR3 protein: CASSLAPIPAGHRPQHF
V gene: TRBV7-8
D gene: -
clone size: -
J gene: TRBJ1-5

CDR3 DNA: TGTGCCAGCACGAGACCGTATCAGCCCCAGCATTTT
CDR3 protein: CASTRPYQPQHF
V gene: TRBV28
D gene: -
clone size: many
J gene: TRBJ1-5

CDR3 DNA: TGTGCCAGCTCACCAGGGGCCAGGGAAGCTTTCTTT
CDR3 protein: CASSPGAREAFF
V gene: TRBV18
D gene: -
clone size: -
J gene: TRBJ1-1

CDR3 DNA: TGTGCCAGCAGCTACACTAGCGGGGGTGACAATGAGCAGTTCTTC
CDR3 protein: CASSYTSGGDNEQFF
V gene: TRBV7-2
D gene: TRBD2
clone size: -
J gene: TRBJ2-1

CDR3 DNA: TGCAGTGCTAACCTGGACAGACAAGAAAAACTGTTTTTT
CDR3 protein: CSANLDRQEKLFF
V gene: TRBV20-1
D gene: -
clone size: few
J gene: TRBJ1-4

CDR3 DNA: TGTGCCAGCAGTTTATCTGCAGGGAGGACTGAAGCTTTCTTT
CDR3 protein: CASSLSAGRTEAFF
V gene: TRBV27
D gene: -
clone size: many
J gene: TRBJ1-1

CDR3 DNA: TGTGCCATCAGTGAGTCGGAGACTAGCGGACCCCGGGATACGCAGTATTTT
CDR3 protein: CAISESETSGPRDTQYF
V gene: TRBV10-3
D gene: TRBD2
clone size: many
J gene: TRBJ2-3

CDR3 DNA: TGTGCCACTATGACAGGGGCGAGTGAGACCCAGTACTTC
CDR3 protein: CATMTGASETQYF
V gene: TRBV15
D gene: TRBD1
clone size: many
J gene: TRBJ2-5

CDR3 DNA: TGTGCCAGTAGCCCCGCAGGGGGGGTTCGTGGGGCCCAGTACTTC
CDR3 protein: CASSPAGGVRGAQYF
V gene: TRBV19
D gene: -
clone size: few
J gene: TRBJ2-5

CDR3 DNA: TGTGCCAGTAGTAAGGAGTGGAGCACGAGCTCCTACAATGAGCAGTTCTTC
CDR3 protein: CASSKEWSTSSYNEQFF
V gene: TRBV19
D gene: -
clone size: few
J gene: TRBJ2-1

CDR3 DNA: TGTGCCAGCAGTTTGAGATTCGAGGGTGGCTACACCTTC
CDR3 protein: CASSLRFEGGYTF
V gene: TRBV27
D gene: -
clone size: few
J gene: TRBJ1-2

CDR3 DNA: TGTGCCAGCAGCCCTCAGGCGGGCAGCAATCAGCCCCAGCATTTT
CDR3 protein: CASSPQAGSNQPQHF
V gene: TRBV3-1
D gene: -
clone size: once
J gene: TRBJ1-5

CDR3 DNA: TGTGCCAGCAGCGTGTCCACGCGCCAAGAGACCCAGTACTTC
CDR3 protein: CASSVSTRQETQYF
V gene: TRBV9
D gene: -
clone size: few
J gene: TRBJ2-5

CDR3 DNA: TGTGCCAGCAGTTTACAGGGGGACCAAGAGACCCAGTACTTC
CDR3 protein: CASSLQGDQETQYF
V gene: TRBV12-3/TRBV12-4
D gene: TRBD1
clone size: many
J gene: TRBJ2-5

CDR3 DNA: TGTGCCAGCAGTTATCAGGGCACAGATACGCAGTATTTT
CDR3 protein: CASSYQGTDTQYF
V gene: TRBV6-1
D gene: -
clone size: -
J gene: TRBJ2-3

CDR3 DNA: TGCAGCGTTGAGGCGAGCGGGAAGAGCACAGATACGCAGTATTTT
CDR3 protein: CSVEASGKSTDTQYF
V gene: TRBV29-1
D gene: TRBD2
clone size: many
J gene: TRBJ2-3

CDR3 DNA: TGTGCCAGCCCACCCGTGGACTCCACAGATACGCAGTATTTT
CDR3 protein: CASPPVDSTDTQYF
V gene: TRBV18
D gene: -
clone size: -
J gene: TRBJ2-3

CDR3 DNA: TGTGCCAGCAGCTCCTCTAGCGGCCCAAACATTCAGTACTTC
CDR3 protein: CASSSSSGPNIQYF
V gene: TRBV11-2
D gene: TRBD2
clone size: -
J gene: TRBJ2-4

CDR3 DNA: TGTGCCTGGAGCTTACAGGGGGAAGCTTTCTTT
CDR3 protein: CAWSLQGEAFF
V gene: TRBV30
D gene: TRBD1
clone size: many
J gene: TRBJ1-1